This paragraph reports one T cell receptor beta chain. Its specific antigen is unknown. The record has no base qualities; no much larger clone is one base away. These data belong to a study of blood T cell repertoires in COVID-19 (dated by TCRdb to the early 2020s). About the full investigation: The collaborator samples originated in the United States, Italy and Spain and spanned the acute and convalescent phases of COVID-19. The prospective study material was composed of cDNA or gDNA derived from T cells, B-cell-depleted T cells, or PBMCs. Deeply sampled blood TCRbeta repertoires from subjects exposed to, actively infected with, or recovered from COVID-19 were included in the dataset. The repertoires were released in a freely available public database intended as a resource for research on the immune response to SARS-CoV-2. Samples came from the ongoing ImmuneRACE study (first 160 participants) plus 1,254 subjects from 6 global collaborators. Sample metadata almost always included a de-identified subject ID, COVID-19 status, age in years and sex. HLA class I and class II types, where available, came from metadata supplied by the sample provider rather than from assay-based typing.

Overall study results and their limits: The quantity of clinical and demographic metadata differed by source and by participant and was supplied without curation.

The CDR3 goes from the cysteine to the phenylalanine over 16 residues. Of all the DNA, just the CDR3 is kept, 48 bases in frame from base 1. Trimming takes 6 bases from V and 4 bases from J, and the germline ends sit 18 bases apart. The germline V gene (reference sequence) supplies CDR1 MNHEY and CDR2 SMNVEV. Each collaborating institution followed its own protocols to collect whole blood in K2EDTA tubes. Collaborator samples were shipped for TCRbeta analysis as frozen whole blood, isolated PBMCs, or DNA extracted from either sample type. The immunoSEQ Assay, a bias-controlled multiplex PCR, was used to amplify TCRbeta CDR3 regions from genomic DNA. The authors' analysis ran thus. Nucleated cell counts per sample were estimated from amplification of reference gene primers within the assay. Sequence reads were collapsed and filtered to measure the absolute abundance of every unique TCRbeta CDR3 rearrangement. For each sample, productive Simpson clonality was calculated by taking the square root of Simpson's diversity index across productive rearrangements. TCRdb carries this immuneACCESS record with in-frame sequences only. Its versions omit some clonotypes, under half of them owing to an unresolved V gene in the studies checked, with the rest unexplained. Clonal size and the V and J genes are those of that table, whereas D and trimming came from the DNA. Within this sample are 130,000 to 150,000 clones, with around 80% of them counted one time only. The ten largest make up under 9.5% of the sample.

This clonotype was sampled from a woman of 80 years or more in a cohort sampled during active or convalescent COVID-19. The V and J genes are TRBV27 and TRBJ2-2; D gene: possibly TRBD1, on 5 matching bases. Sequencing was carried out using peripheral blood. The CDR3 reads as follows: CASSLLSDRGTGELFF. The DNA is TGTGCCAGCAGCCTGTTGTCAGACAGAGGCACCGGGGAGCTGTTTTTT.